A single sample is the source of the 27 T cell receptor beta chains below, sequenced in a study of T-cell memory formation after mild COVID-19. TCRdb processed the 5' RACE reads anew with MiXCR; each CDR3 protein has one entry. Counted here are 550,000 to 700,000 distinct CDR3 sequences, around 17% occurring once; the ten biggest clones make up approximately 12%. Sequenced: PBMCs or a T cell subset sorted from them (not recorded which). The receptors here all came from an adult woman who had mild COVID-19 (a few samples of this study predate the infection). Cell type and time point are not known.

This clonotype occurred once. The chain employs TRBV20-1 and TRBJ2-7, with 9 bases that match TRBD2. This CDR3 is 21 amino acids long. The germline gives CDR1 DFQATT, CDR2 SNEGSKA (reference sequence). V lost 1 base to trimming and J lost 2 bases; unmatched junction nucleotides: 24. CDR3: CSARVPGGSGSERRTAYEQYF. The CDR3 DNA is TGCAGTGCTAGAGTCCCTGGTGGTAGCGGGAGTGAAAGAAGGACCGCCTACGAGCAGTACTTC.

The chain couples TRBV2 to TRBJ2-5, with D uncertain. The CDR3 loop spans 12 amino acids. Germline V gene lookup returns CDR1 SNHLY and CDR2 FYNNEI. With 8 bases removed from V and 8 bases from J, the gap between germline ends came to 15 bases. CDR3: CASGIVYETQYF. DNA of the CDR3: TGTGCCAGCGGGATTGTCTACGAAACCCAGTACTTC.

This chain connects TRBV4-3 to TRBJ2-6; 7 bases fit TRBD1. CDR3 length: 18 amino acids. V was clipped by 1 base and J by 0 bases; unmatched bases: 6. Germline CDR1 and CDR2: LGHNA and YSLEER. The CDR3 DNA is TGCGCCAGCAGCCAAGGTTTACCAGGGGGCTCTGGGGCCAACGTCCTGACTTTC. This translates into CASSQGLPGGSGANVLTF.

The chain uses TRBV9 and TRBJ1-2, with unresolved D. Trimming pared 3 bases from V and 3 bases from J, leaving 15 bases between. The germline CDR1 and CDR2 sequences are SGDLS and YYNGEE. The CDR3 runs to 15 residues. The CDR3 loop is CASSENDMAHYGYTF. CDR3 coding DNA: TGTGCCAGCAGCGAAAATGACATGGCCCACTATGGCTACACCTTC. Full variable domain (outside the CDR3, taken from reference TRBV9 and TRBJ1-2): DSGVTQTPKHLITATGQRVTLRCSPRSGDLSVYWYQQSLDQGLQFLIQYYNGEERAKGNILERFSAQQFPDLHSELNLSSLELGDSALYFCASSENDMAHYGYTFGSGTRLTVV.

The chain links TRBV5-6 to TRBJ1-3; the D gene is possibly TRBD1 (5 bases). V was trimmed by 0 bases and J by 8 bases, leaving 12 bases between them. The CDR3 totals 14 residues. Per the germline V gene, CDR1 is SGHDT and CDR2 is YYEEEE. The CDR3 here is CASSLVQAGHTIYF. CDR3 DNA: TGTGCCAGCAGCTTGGTCCAGGCGGGACACACCATATATTTT.

This clonotype was detected ten times or more. The chain couples TRBV7-2 to TRBJ2-7; 11 bases are shared with TRBD2. The V and J ends lost 1 base and 3 bases, in that order; junction bases with no gene match: 2. CDR3 length: 15 amino acids. Germline lookup yields CDR1 SGHTA and CDR2 FQGNSA. CDR3 sequence (DNA): TGTGCCAGCAGCTTAGGGGGGACTAGCGGCTACGAGCAGTACTTC. It yields the protein CASSLGGTSGYEQYF.

This clonotype was counted only a few times. The rearrangement joins TRBV5-6 to TRBJ2-2, with unresolved D. The CDR3 contains 11 residues. The V and J ends lost 5 bases and 7 bases respectively, with 6 bases between them. Germline V gene data show CDR1 as SGHDT and CDR2 as YYEEEE. The CDR3 loop is CASRRGGELFF. The CDR3 nucleotides are TGTGCCAGCAGAAGAGGCGGGGAGCTGTTTTTT.

In this sample, this clonotype turned up a few times. The chain carries TRBV4-1 and TRBJ2-1; D not certain. Germline lookup yields CDR1 MGHRA and CDR2 YSYEKL. The germline V and J ends were trimmed by 5 bases and 8 bases, with 10 bases remaining between them. The CDR3 sequence is 12 residues long. The CDR3 loop is CASSLQMDEQFF. The CDR3 bases are TGCGCCAGCAGCTTACAGATGGATGAGCAGTTCTTC.

This chain links TRBV9 with TRBJ2-1, with 12 positions matching TRBD2. V shed 0 bases, J shed 2 bases, and the junction held 6 bases outside the gene matches. In germline, CDR1 is SGDLS, CDR2 YYNGEE. The CDR3 consists of 18 residues. CDR3 sequence (DNA): TGTGCCAGCAGCGTAGGGACTAGCGGGGACCCCGCCTACAATGAGCAGTTCTTC. Translation: CASSVGTSGDPAYNEQFF.

This chain uses TRBV7-8 with TRBJ2-7; the match to TRBD1 covers 7 bases. The CDR3 is made up of 15 amino acids. Germline CDR1 is SGHVS and CDR2 is FQNEAQ. The V segment lost 4 bases and the J segment 1 base; nucleotides outside the gene matches: 7. CDR3 region: CASSSPGQRSYEQYF. CDR3 in DNA: TGTGCCAGCAGCTCACCGGGACAGAGGTCCTACGAGCAGTACTTC.

In its sample, this clonotype was seen a few times. The V call is TRBV3-1, the J call TRBJ2-1; 8 positions agree with TRBD2. Germline V lookup: CDR1 LGHDT, CDR2 YNNKEL (reference sequence). This CDR3 comprises 16 residues. V gave up 0 bases and J gave up 7 bases; unmatched junction bases: 8. The chain's CDR3 is CASSQEAGLGSNEQFF. In nucleotides, the CDR3 is TGTGCCAGCAGCCAAGAAGCGGGACTAGGGAGTAATGAGCAGTTCTTC.

The sample holds a few counts of this clonotype. This chain joins TRBV7-9 and TRBJ1-2; 7 bases match TRBD1. The junction had 10 bases not matched to a gene; V was cut back by 5 bases and J by 10 bases. Germline V gene sequence: CDR1 SEHNR, CDR2 FQNEAQ (reference sequence). The CDR3 loop spans 13 amino acids. This CDR3 is CASSTDRAPDYTF. The CDR3 DNA reads TGTGCCAGCAGCACTGACAGGGCTCCCGACTACACCTTC.

This clonotype was observed a few times. J is TRBJ1-3 and V is TRBV2, with D possibly matching TRBD1 (6 bases). This CDR3 spans 15 amino acids. Looked up from germline, CDR1 is SNHLY and CDR2 is FYNNEI. The germline V and J ends were trimmed by 2 bases and 0 bases, with 8 bases remaining between them. CDR3 amino acids: CASSETGASGNTIYF. The CDR3 DNA sequence: TGTGCCAGCAGTGAAACGGGGGCCTCTGGAAACACCATATATTTT.

This clonotype was detected only a few times. This chain links TRBV11-2 with TRBJ2-1; 8 nucleotides align to TRBD1. The V gene end was trimmed by 0 bases and the J gene end by 9 bases; junction bases not matched to a gene: 7. Germline values: CDR1 SGHAT, CDR2 FQNNGV. CDR3 size: 15 residues. CDR3 amino acids: CASSLEAGGSFEQFF. CDR3 in DNA: TGTGCCAGCAGCTTAGAGGCAGGGGGCAGCTTTGAGCAGTTCTTC.

The chain uses TRBV28 and TRBJ2-3; 8 nucleotides agree with TRBD1. Germline CDR1 and CDR2: MDHEN and SYDVKM. V was pared by 4 bases and J by 6 bases, with 9 bases of the junction left unmatched. The CDR3 is made up of 15 amino acids. In nucleotides, the CDR3 is TGTGCCAGCAGTTCACCGGGACAGGTCCAGGATACGCAGTATTTT. It codes for CASSSPGQVQDTQYF.

This clonotype has a handful of counts. This chain connects TRBV30 to TRBJ2-5, with D perhaps TRBD1 (6 bases). Per the germline V gene, CDR1 is GTSNPN and CDR2 is SVGIG (reference sequence). V gave up 3 bases and J gave up 5 bases, with 22 bases separating them. CDR3 length: 16 amino acids. CDR3 nucleotides: TGTGCCTGGAGAAAGGGGGTGGCAGGGTCTACGGAGACCCAGTACTTC. It yields the protein CAWRKGVAGSTETQYF. Based on the CDR3 plus reference TRBV30 and TRBJ2-5, the full variable domain is SQTIHQWPATLVQPVGSPLSLECTVEGTSNPNLYWYRQAAGRGLQLLFYSVGIGQISSEVPQNLSASRPQDRQFILSSKKLLLSDSGFYLCAWRKGVAGSTETQYFGPGTRLLVL.

The genes are TRBV7-2 and TRBJ1-1; TRBD1 aligns across 7 bases. The CDR3 loop spans 12 amino acids. The V segment lost 9 bases and the J segment 1 base; nucleotides outside the gene matches: 2. CDR1 and CDR2 (germline): SGHTA, FQGNSA. CDR3 DNA sequence: TGTGCCAGTTGGGACAGGAACACTGAAGCTTTCTTT. This translates into CASWDRNTEAFF.

This clonotype was found a few times. The rearrangement links TRBV19 to TRBJ1-5; TRBD1 agrees at 9 bases. Germline assignment: CDR1 LNHDA and CDR2 SQIVND (reference sequence). CDR3 length equals 17 residues. Losses at the gene ends were 7 bases for V and 7 bases for J; bases not matched to a gene: 17. This CDR3 reads CASTSEPGTGIDQPQHF. CDR3 sequence (DNA): TGTGCCAGTACTTCAGAACCAGGGACAGGGATTGACCAGCCCCAGCATTTT.

This clonotype showed up many times. J is TRBJ2-1 and V is TRBV10-3, with 13 bases identical to TRBD2. The CDR3 loop spans 16 amino acids. Trimming at V came to 7 bases and at J to 0 bases, leaving 3 bases not matched to a gene. Germline CDR1 is ENHRY and CDR2 is SYGVKD. CDR3 in DNA: TGTGCCATCACCGGGACTAGCGGGGTCTCCTACAATGAGCAGTTCTTC. Protein sequence: CAITGTSGVSYNEQFF.

This clonotype came up a few times. The chain uses TRBV7-8 and TRBJ2-1, with 15 bases that match TRBD2. The CDR3 covers 19 residues. Germline V lookup: CDR1 SGHVS, CDR2 FQNEAQ. J lost 4 bases, V lost 4 bases, and 11 bases had no gene match. CDR3 residues: CASSSRPGLAGGVYNEQFF. For the CDR3, the DNA is TGTGCCAGCAGCTCAAGGCCGGGACTAGCGGGGGGAGTTTACAATGAGCAGTTCTTC. Using reference TRBV7-8 and TRBJ2-1 for the parts outside the CDR3, the full variable domain is GAGVSQSPRYKVAKRGQDVALRCDPISGHVSLFWYQQALGQGPEFLTYFQNEAQLDKSGLPSDRFFAERPEGSVSTLKIQRTQQEDSAVYLCASSSRPGLAGGVYNEQFFGPGTRLTVL.

This clonotype was seen a few times. The chain combines TRBV24-1 with TRBJ1-2; D gene uncertain. This CDR3 has 13 amino acids. Germline lookup yields CDR1 KGHDR and CDR2 SFDVKD. V was clipped by 3 bases and J by 7 bases, with 11 bases between them. The CDR3 nucleotides are TGTGCCACCAGTGATGGACGGAGCGGTGGCTACACCTTC. It encodes CATSDGRSGGYTF.

This clonotype occurred a few times. This sequence joins TRBV11-2 and TRBJ1-4; TRBD1 matches at 10 bases. The CDR3 totals 16 residues. The trim removed 6 bases at V and 8 bases at J, leaving 12 bases unmatched. Germline CDR1 reads SGHAT; CDR2 reads FQNNGV. The CDR3 region has the DNA TGTGCCAGCAGTAGTCATTCCGGGACAGGGGAAGAAAAACTGTTTTTT. As protein: CASSSHSGTGEEKLFF.

This clonotype has only a few counts. This chain joins TRBV27 and TRBJ2-1; TRBD2 matches at 13 bases. CDR1 MNHEY and CDR2 SMNVEV come from the germline V gene (reference sequence). The CDR3 totals 17 residues. The trim removed 5 bases at V and 9 bases at J, leaving 13 bases unmatched. The CDR3 loop is CASSRQVTSGRLFEQFF. Written as DNA, the CDR3 is TGTGCCAGCAGTCGACAAGTGACTAGCGGGAGGCTATTTGAGCAGTTCTTC.

This clonotype appeared a few times. The V call is TRBV5-1, the J call TRBJ2-4, with 7 bases matching TRBD1. The CDR3 has 12 amino acids. CDR1 SGHRS and CDR2 YFSETQ come from the germline V gene. V was pared by 4 bases and J by 16 bases, with 11 bases of the junction left unmatched. Here the CDR3 DNA reads TGCGCCAGCAGCCAGGACAGGACAGAGACTTACTTC. This encodes CASSQDRTETYF.

This clonotype was seen more than once but under ten times. V usage is TRBV13 and J usage is TRBJ1-1, with 7 bases that match TRBD1. The CDR3 totals 15 residues. With 0 bases clipped from V and 7 bases from J, the junction kept 8 bases outside the gene matches. The germline V gene encodes CDR1 PRHDT and CDR2 FYEKMQ (reference sequence). CDR3 in amino acids: CASSLGRSGGIEAFF. The CDR3, as DNA: TGTGCCAGCAGCTTAGGCCGATCAGGGGGTATTGAAGCTTTCTTT.

This clonotype was observed many times. The genes are TRBV5-1 and TRBJ2-1; 7 bases agree with TRBD2. V lost 4 bases, J lost 3 bases, and 7 bases stayed unmatched. Germline V gene lookup returns CDR1 SGHRS and CDR2 YFSETQ. The CDR3 sequence is 15 residues long. The DNA for the CDR3 is TGCGCCAGCAGCGCGAGCGGGGAGAACTACAATGAGCAGTTCTTC. This gives the protein CASSASGENYNEQFF.

The gene calls are TRBV5-4 and TRBJ2-3; 12 bases fit TRBD2. Germline V CDR1 and CDR2: SGHNT, YYREEE (reference sequence). J gave up 5 bases and V 1 base, and 2 bases lay outside the gene matches. The CDR3 extends over 15 amino acids. In DNA form, the CDR3 reads TGTGCCAGCAGCTTGCTAGCGGGAGGGCGAGATACGCAGTATTTT. Protein product: CASSLLAGGRDTQYF.